The clone carrying this T cell receptor (beta chain) was counted only a few times. Its antigen is unidentified. Sequencing used immunoSEQ multiplex PCR; TCRdb keeps in-frame clones, though not all of them. The table lists around 140,000 clones, roughly three quarters of them singletons. Deletions cut 6 bases from V and 1 base from J, with 18 bases between. Germline lookup yields CDR1 MGHDK and CDR2 SYGVNS. The CDR3 covers 17 residues. The sample originates from a study of cytotoxic CD8 clonotypes in ibrutinib-treated CLL. Background on the study: Responses comprised approximately 25 partial and 2 complete; at median roughly 66 months, approximately 15 remained remitted and around twelve progressed.

Broader study findings: Before falling back toward baseline at progression, clonality had risen at the time of ibrutinib response.

The clonotype originates from a human donor with chronic lymphocytic leukemia. The starting material was PBMCs, obtained after 24 months of ibrutinib treatment. The V call is TRBV25-1, the J call TRBJ2-2; D is perhaps TRBD1 (6 bases). The CDR3 sequence is CASSAARDTLNTGELFF. The CDR3 nucleotides are TGTGCCAGCAGCGCCGCCCGGGACACCCTGAACACCGGGGAGCTGTTTTTT.